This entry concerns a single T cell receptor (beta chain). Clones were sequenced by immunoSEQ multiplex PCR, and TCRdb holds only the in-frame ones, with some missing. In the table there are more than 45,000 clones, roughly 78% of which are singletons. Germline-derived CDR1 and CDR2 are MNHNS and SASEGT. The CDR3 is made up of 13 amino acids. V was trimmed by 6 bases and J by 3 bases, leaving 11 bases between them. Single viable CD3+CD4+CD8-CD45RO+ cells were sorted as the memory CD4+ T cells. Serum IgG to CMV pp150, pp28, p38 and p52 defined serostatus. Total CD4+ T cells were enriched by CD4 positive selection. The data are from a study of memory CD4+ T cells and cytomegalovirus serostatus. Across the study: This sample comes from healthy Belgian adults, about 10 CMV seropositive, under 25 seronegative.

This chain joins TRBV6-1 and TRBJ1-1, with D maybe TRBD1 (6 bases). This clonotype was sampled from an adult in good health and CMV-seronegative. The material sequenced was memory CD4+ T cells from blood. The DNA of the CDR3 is TGTGCCAGCAGAAAACAGGGCTACACTGAAGCTTTCTTT. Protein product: CASRKQGYTEAFF.